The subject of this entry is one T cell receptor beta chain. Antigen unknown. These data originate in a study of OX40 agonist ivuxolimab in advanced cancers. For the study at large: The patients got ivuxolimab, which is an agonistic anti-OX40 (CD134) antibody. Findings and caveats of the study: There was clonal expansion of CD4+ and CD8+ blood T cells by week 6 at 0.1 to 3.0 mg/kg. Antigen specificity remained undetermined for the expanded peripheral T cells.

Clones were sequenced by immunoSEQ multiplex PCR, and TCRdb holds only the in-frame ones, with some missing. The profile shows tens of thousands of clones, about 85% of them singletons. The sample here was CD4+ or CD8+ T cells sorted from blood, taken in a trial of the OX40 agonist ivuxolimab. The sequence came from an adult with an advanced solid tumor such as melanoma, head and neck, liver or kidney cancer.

CDR3 loop: CASLGQPNEKLFF. CDR3 nucleotides: TGTGCCAGCTTAGGACAGCCTAATGAAAAACTGTTTTTT. The chain recombines TRBV7-9 with TRBJ1-4; weak D call: TRBD1 (6 bases). The CDR3 loop spans 13 amino acids. V lost 8 bases, J lost 3 bases, and 10 bases lay in between. The germline V gene encodes CDR1 SEHNR and CDR2 FQNEAQ (reference sequence). Together with reference TRBV7-9 and TRBJ1-4, the CDR3 gives the full variable domain: DTGVSQNPRHKITKRGQNVTFRCDPISEHNRLYWYRQTLGQGPEFLTYFQNEAQLEKSRLLSDRFSAERPKGSFSTLEIQRTEQGDSAMYLCASLGQPNEKLFFGSGTQLSVL.